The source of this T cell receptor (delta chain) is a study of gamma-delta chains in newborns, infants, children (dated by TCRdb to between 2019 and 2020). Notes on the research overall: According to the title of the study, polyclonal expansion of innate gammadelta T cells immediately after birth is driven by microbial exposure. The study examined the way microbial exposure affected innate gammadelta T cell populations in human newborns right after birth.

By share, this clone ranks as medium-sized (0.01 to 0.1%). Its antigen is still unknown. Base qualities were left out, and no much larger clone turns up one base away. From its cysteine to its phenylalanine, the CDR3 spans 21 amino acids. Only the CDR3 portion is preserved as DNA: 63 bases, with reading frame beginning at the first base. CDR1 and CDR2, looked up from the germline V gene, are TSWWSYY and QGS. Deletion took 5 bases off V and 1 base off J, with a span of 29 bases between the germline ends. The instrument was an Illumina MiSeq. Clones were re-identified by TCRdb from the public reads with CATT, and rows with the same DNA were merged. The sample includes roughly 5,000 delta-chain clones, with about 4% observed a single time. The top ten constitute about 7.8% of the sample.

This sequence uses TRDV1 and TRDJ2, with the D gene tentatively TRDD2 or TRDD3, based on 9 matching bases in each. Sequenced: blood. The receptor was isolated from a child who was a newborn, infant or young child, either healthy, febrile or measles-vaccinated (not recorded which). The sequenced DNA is TGTGCTCTTGGGTCCCGGCCTTCCTACGTGACTGGGGGAGGTTTGACAGCACAACTCTTCTTT. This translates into CALGSRPSYVTGGGLTAQLFF.